This T cell receptor (beta chain) came from a study of CD8+ T cells in alopecia areata. Looking at the study overall: Treatment with tofacitinib (6 to 18 months) was followed by 6 months off drug. Affected scalp percentage gauged treated patients' severity.

This clone was observed a handful of times. As yet, its antigen is unknown. Treatment denoted: oral pan-JAK inhibitor, 5-10 mg twice daily. The authors sorted CD4+ and CD8+ T cells from PBMCs. cDNA reverse transcribed from extracted RNA served as the sequencing template. Sequencing was performed with immunoSEQ multiplex PCR; in TCRdb, only in-frame clones are kept and a portion is missing. The data hold 150,000 to 200,000 clones, with around 60% observed a single time. General study points: Numerous expanded lesional clones remained in scalp and blood during tofacitinib.

The CDR3 loop spans 13 amino acids. Trimming at V came to 4 bases and at J to 4 bases, leaving 6 bases not matched to a gene. Looked up from germline, CDR1 is SQVTM and CDR2 is ANQGSEA. The receptor's source is a human donor with alopecia areata. Specimen: CD4+ T cells sorted from blood, collected at week 24, from a patient treated with tofacitinib. The V call is TRBV29-1, the J call TRBJ2-5, with 7 bases that match TRBD1. CDR3 in amino acids: CSVARGPGETQYF. CDR3 coding DNA: TGCAGCGTTGCTAGGGGGCCCGGAGAGACCCAGTACTTC.